This T cell receptor (beta chain) appears in the sequencing data of a study of cytomegalovirus exposure and HLA in healthy donors. PCR was performed using 60 Vbeta and 13 Jbeta primers. Using immunoSEQ multiplex PCR, the repertoire was profiled, and TCRdb retains in-frame clones only, with some absent. The repertoire table contains nearly 200,000 clones. The sequencing input was PBMCs. This clonotype originated in a boy younger than 18 in good health and CMV-seronegative.

CDR3 sequence: CASSQGAISGVPTQYF. CDR3 DNA sequence: TGCGCCAGCAGCCAAGGAGCGATTAGCGGGGTTCCTACGCAGTATTTT. The rearrangement links TRBV4-1 to TRBJ2-3; 8 bases align to TRBD2. CDR1 and CDR2 from the germline V gene are MGHRA and YSYEKL. This CDR3 comprises 16 residues. The J segment lost 8 bases and the V segment lost 1 base, leaving 11 bases of the junction unmatched.